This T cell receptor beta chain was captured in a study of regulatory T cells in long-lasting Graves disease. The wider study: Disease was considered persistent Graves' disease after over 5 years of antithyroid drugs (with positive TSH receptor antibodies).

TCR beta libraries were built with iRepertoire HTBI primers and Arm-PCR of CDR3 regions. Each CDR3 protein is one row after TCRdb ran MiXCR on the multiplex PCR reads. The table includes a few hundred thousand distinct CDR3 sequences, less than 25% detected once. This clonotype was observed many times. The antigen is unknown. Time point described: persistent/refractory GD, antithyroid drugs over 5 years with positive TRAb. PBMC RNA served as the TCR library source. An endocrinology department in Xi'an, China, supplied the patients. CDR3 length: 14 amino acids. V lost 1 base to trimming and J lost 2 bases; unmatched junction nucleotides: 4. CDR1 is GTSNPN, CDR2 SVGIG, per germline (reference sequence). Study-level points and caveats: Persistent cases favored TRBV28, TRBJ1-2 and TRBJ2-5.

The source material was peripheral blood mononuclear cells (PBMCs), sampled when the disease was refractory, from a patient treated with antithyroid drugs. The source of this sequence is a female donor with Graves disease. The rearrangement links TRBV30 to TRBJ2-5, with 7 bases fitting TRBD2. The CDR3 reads CAWSESSGQETQYF. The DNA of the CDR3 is TGTGCCTGGAGTGAGTCTAGCGGACAAGAGACCCAGTACTTC.